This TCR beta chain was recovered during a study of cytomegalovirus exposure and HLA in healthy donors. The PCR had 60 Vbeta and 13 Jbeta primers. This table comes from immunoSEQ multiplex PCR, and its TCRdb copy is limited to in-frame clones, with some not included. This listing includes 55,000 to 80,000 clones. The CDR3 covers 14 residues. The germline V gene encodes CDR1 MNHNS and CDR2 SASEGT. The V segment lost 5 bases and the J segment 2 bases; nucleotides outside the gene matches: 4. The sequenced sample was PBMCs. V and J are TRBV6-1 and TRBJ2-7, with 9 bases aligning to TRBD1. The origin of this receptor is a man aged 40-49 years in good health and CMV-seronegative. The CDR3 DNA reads TGTGCCAGCAGTCCCACAGGGGGCCCCTACGAGCAGTACTTC. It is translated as CASSPTGGPYEQYF.